This T cell receptor beta chain was retrieved from a study of blood T cells in healthy people across ages. This clonotype was seen a handful of times. Primers used in a second PCR of about 7 to 12 cycles were a sample-barcoded 5' primer and a J-beta primer mix. In TCRdb, the 5' RACE reads were re-called with MiXCR into one record per CDR3 protein. The data contain 780,000 or so distinct CDR3 sequences, just over 55% of them singletons. V dropped 3 bases and J dropped 2 bases, with 11 bases sitting between them. This CDR3 comprises 14 residues. CDR1 is KGHSH, CDR2 LQKENI, per germline. The receptor's source is a man between 35 and 55 years old in good health. Sequences were obtained from blood. V gene TRBV18 combines with J gene TRBJ2-7; tentative D call: TRBD2 (5 bases). The CDR3 sequence: CASSPPDFPYEQYF. In DNA form, the CDR3 reads TGTGCCAGCTCACCCCCGGACTTTCCCTACGAGCAGTACTTC.